The source of this T cell receptor beta chain is a study of molecular identifiers for immune sequencing clone quantification. Study in general: The replicates split RNA from roughly 20,000 or 100,000 naive CD8 cells five ways and sequenced four.

Regarding this clonotype: Its target is not known. With a much larger clone just one base away, this may be a read error.

V lost 4 bases to trimming and J lost 1 base, with 10 bases between them. The CDR3 contains 14 residues. Germline values: CDR1 MGHRA, CDR2 YSYEKL. Regarding the study as a whole: It was shown that clones above 20 RNA copies held over 99% of effector molecules, but under 1% in naive cells.

Bulk TCR library preparation followed previously described methods with listed TCR primers. TCRdb recomputed calls from the PCR reads with MiXCR, one row per CDR3 protein. The data show hundreds of thousands of distinct CDR3 sequences, roughly 27% seen once. The CD8+CD4-CCR7+CD45RA+ phenotype defined the sorted naive CD8 T cells. The rearrangement links TRBV4-1 to TRBJ1-1; D remains ambiguous. The TCR originated in a human donor in good health. Some libraries in this study had Jurkat cell RNA spiked in. Sequenced: naive CD8+ T cells from blood, with Jurkat cell RNA spiked in. Subset here: FACS-sorted CD8+CD4-CCR7+CD45RA+ naive T cells. The CDR3 reads CASSRTTANTEAFF. DNA of the CDR3: TGCGCCAGCAGCCGAACGACGGCGAACACTGAAGCTTTCTTT.